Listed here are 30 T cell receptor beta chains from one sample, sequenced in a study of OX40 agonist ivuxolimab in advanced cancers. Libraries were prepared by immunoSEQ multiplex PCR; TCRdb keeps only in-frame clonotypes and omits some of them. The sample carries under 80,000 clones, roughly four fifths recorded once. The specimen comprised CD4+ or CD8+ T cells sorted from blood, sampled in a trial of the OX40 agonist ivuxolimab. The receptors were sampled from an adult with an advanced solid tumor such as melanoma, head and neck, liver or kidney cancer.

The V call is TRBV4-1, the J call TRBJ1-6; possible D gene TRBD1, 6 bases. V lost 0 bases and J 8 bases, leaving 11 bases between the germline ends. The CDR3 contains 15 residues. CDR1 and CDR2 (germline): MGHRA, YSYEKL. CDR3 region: CASSQEQGKYSPLHF. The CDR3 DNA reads TGCGCCAGCAGCCAAGAGCAGGGGAAGTATTCACCCCTCCACTTT.

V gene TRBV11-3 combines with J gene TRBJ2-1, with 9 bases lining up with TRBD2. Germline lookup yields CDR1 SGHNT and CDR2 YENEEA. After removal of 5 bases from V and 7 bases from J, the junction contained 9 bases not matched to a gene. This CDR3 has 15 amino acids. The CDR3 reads CASSTGTSSLNEQFF. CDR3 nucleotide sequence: TGTGCCAGCAGCACCGGGACTAGCTCTCTGAATGAGCAGTTCTTC.

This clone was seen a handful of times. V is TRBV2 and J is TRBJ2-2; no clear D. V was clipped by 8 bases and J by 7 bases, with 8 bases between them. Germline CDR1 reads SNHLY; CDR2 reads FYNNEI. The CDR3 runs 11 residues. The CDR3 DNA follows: TGTGCCAGCTCCCAGTACGGGGAGCTGTTTTTT. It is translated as CASSQYGELFF.

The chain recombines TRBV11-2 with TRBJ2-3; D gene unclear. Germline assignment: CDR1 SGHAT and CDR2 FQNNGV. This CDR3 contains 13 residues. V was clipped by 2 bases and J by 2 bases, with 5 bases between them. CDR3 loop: CASSLFATDTQYF. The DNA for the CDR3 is TGTGCCAGCAGCTTATTTGCCACAGATACGCAGTATTTT.

This chain's CDR3 is CASSPSGTYTEAFF. CDR3 coding DNA: TGTGCCAGCTCACCTTCCGGGACATACACTGAAGCTTTCTTT. The gene calls are TRBV27 and TRBJ1-1; possible D gene TRBD1, 6 bases. This CDR3 is 14 amino acids long. Trimming cost V 8 bases and J 3 bases, with 16 bases left between them. The V gene's germline CDR1 is MNHEY and CDR2 SMNVEV (reference sequence).

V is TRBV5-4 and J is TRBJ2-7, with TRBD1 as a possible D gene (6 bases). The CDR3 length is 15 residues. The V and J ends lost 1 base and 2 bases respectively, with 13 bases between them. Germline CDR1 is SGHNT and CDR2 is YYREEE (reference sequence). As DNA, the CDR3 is TGTGCCAGCAGCTTGCAGGGGCTATCGGCCTACGAGCAGTACTTC. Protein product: CASSLQGLSAYEQYF.

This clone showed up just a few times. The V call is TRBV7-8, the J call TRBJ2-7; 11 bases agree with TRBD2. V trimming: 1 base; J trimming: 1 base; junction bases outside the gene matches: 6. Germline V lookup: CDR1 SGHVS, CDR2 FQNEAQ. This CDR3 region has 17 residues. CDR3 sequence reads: CASSLGLAGGLSYEQYF. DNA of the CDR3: TGTGCCAGCAGCTTAGGGCTAGCGGGGGGACTTTCCTACGAGCAGTACTTC.

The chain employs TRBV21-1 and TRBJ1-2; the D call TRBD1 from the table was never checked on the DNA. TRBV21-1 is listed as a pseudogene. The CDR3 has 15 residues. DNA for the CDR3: TGTGCCAGCAGCAAATTAGGACAGGGCCCCATTGGCTACACCTTC. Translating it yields CASSKLGQGPIGYTF.

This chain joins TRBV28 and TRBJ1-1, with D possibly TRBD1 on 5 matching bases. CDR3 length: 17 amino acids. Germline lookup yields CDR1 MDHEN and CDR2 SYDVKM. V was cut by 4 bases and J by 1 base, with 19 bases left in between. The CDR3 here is CASSSGTEAIPNTEAFF. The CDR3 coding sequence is TGTGCCAGCAGTTCAGGGACGGAAGCGATACCGAACACTGAAGCTTTCTTT.

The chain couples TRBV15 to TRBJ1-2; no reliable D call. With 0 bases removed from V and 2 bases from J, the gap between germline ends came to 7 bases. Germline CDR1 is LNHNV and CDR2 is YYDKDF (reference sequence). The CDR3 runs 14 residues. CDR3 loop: CATSRDPGNYGYTF. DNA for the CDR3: TGTGCCACCAGCAGAGACCCGGGGAACTATGGCTACACCTTC.

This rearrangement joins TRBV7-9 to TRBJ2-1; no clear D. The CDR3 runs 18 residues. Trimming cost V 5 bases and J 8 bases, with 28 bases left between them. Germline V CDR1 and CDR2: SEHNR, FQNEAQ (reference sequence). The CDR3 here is CASSTILPRTKLVDEQFF. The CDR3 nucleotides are TGTGCCAGCAGCACAATCCTCCCGCGTACTAAGCTTGTGGATGAGCAGTTCTTC.

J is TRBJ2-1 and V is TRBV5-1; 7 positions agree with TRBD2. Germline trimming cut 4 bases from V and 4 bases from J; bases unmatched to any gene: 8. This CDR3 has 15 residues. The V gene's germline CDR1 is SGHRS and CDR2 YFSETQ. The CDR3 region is CASSPLRGSYNEQFF. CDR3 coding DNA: TGCGCCAGCAGCCCCCTCCGCGGGAGTTACAATGAGCAGTTCTTC.

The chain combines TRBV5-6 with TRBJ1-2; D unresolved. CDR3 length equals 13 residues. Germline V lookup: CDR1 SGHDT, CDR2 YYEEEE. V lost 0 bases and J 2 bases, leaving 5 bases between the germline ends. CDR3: CASSLVGNYGYTF. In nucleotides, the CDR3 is TGTGCCAGCAGCTTGGTGGGAAACTATGGCTACACCTTC.

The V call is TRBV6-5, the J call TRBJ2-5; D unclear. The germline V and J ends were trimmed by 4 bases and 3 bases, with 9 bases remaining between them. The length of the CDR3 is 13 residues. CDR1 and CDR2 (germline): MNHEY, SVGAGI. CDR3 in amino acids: CASSFRTEETQYF. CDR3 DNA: TGTGCCAGCAGTTTTAGGACCGAAGAGACCCAGTACTTC.

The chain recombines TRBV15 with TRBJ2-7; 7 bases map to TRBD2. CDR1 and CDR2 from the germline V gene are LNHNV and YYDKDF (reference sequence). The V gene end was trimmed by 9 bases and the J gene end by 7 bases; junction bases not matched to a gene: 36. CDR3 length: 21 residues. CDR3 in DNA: TGTGCCACGCCTCACCCAAAACTAGGTTCCGGTTTGCGGGAGAAGTGTTATGAGCAGTACTTC. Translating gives CATPHPKLGSGLREKCYEQYF.

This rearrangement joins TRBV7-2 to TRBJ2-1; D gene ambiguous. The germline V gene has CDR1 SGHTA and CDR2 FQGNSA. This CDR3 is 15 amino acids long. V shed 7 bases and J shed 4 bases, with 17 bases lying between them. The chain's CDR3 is CASTQTAMTYNEQFF. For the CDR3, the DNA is TGTGCCAGCACCCAGACTGCAATGACTTACAATGAGCAGTTCTTC.

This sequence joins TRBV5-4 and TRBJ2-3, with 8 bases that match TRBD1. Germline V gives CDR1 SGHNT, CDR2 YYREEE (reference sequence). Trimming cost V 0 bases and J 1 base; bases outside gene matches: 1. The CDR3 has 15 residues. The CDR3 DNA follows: TGTGCCAGCAGCTTGGTACAGGGGGGCACAGATACGCAGTATTTT. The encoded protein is CASSLVQGGTDTQYF.

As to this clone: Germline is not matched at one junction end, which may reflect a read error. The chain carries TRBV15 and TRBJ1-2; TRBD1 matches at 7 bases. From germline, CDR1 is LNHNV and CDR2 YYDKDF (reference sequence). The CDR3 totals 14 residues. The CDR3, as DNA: TGTGCCACCAGCAGAGATCGACAGGGCTATCGCTACACCTTC. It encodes CATSRDRQGYRYTF.

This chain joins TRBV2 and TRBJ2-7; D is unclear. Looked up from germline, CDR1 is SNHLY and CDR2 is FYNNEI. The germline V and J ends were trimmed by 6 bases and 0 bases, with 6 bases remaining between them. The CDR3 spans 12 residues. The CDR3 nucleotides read TGTGCCAGCAGCCTTAGCTCCTACGAGCAGTACTTC. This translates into CASSLSSYEQYF. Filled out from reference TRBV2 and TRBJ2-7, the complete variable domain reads EPEVTQTPSHQVTQMGQEVILRCVPISNHLYFYWYRQILGQKVEFLVSFYNNEISEKSEIFDDQFSVERPDGSNFTLKIRSTKLEDSAMYFCASSLSSYEQYFGPGTRLTVT.

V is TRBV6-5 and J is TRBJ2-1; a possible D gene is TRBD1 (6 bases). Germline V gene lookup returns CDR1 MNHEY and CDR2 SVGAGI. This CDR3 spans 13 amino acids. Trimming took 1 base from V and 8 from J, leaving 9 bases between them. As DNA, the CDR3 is TGTGCCAGCAGTTACTTCAGGGGCGATGAGCAGTTCTTC. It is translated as CASSYFRGDEQFF.

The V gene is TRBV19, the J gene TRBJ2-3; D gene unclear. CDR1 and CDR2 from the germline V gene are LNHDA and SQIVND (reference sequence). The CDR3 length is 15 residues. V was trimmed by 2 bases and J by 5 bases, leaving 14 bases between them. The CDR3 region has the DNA TGTGCCAGTAGTATACAAAGTCGAGAGAGAGATACGCAGTATTTT. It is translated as CASSIQSRERDTQYF.

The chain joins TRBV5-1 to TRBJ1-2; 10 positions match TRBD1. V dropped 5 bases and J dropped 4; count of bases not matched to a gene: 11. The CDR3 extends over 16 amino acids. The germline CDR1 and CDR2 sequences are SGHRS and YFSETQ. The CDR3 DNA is TGCGCCAGCAGTCGCGGACAGGGGGGTGGAGGCTATGGCTACACCTTC. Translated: CASSRGQGGGGYGYTF.

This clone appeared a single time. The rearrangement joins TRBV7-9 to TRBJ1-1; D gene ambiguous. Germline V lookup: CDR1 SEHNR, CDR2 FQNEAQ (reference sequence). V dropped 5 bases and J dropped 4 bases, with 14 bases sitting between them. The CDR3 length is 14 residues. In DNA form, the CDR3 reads TGTGCCAGCAGCCCCGGGAGGGCGAGCACTGAAGCTTTCTTT. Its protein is CASSPGRASTEAFF.

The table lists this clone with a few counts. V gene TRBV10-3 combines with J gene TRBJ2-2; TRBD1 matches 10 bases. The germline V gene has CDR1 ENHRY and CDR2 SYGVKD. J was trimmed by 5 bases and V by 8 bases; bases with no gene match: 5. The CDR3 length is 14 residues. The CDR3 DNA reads TGTGCCATCGGGCGACAGGGGGCGACCGGGGAGCTGTTTTTT. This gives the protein CAIGRQGATGELFF.

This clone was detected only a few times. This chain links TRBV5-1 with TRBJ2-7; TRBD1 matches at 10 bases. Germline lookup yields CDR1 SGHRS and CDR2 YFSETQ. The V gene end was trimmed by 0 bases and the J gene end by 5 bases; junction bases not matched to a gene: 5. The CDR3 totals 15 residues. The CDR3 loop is CASSLGGTGANEQYF. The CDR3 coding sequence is TGCGCCAGCAGCTTGGGAGGGACAGGGGCGAACGAGCAGTACTTC.

In DNA, the CDR3 is TGTGCCAGCAGCTTGCCTGGGGACCTCAGCACAGATACGCAGTATTTT. Its translation: CASSLPGDLSTDTQYF. V is TRBV5-8 and J is TRBJ2-3; D could derive from TRBD1 or TRBD2 (5 bases each). Germline CDR1 and CDR2: SGHTS and YDEGEE. Trimming pared 1 base from V and 0 bases from J, leaving 12 bases between. This CDR3 comprises 16 residues.

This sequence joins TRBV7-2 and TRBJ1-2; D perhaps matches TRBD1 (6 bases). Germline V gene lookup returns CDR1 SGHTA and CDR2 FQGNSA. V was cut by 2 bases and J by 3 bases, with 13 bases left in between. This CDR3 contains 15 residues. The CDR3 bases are TGTGCCAGCAGCTTAATTGGGAGGACAGACTATGGCTACACCTTC. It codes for CASSLIGRTDYGYTF.

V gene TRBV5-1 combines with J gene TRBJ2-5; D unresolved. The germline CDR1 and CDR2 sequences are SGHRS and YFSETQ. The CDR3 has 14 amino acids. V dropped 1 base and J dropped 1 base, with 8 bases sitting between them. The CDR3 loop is CASSLIPGQETQYF. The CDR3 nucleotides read TGCGCCAGCAGCTTGATCCCAGGCCAAGAGACCCAGTACTTC. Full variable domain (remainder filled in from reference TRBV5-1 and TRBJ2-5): KAGVTQTPRYLIKTRGQQVTLSCSPISGHRSVSWYQQTPGQGLQFLFEYFSETQRNKGNFPGRFSGRQFSNSRSEMNVSTLELGDSALYLCASSLIPGQETQYFGPGTRLLVL.

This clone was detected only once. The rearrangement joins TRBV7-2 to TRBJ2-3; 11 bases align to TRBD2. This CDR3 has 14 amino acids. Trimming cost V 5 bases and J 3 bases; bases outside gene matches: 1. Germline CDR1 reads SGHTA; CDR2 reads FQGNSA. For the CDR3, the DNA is TGTGCCAGCAGCACTAGCGGGAGAACAGATACGCAGTATTTT. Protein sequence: CASSTSGRTDTQYF.

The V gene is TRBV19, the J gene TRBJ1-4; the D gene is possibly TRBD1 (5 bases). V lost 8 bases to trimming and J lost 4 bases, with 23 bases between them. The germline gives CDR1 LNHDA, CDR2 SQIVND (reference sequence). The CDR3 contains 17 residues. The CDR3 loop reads CASAPGRINADNEKLFF. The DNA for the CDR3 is TGTGCCAGTGCACCGGGACGGATCAACGCCGATAATGAAAAACTGTTTTTT.